Here is one T cell receptor (beta chain) with its context. The data originate from a study of technical replicates of blood from several donors. Produced via immunoSEQ multiplex PCR; TCRdb's table is partial and in-frame only. Of tens of thousands of clones in the sample, around 94% were seen once. The CDR3 sequence is 15 residues long. Germline CDR1 reads SGHTA; CDR2 reads FQGNSA. Trimming at V came to 1 base and at J to 5 bases, leaving 3 bases not matched to a gene. Material: T cells isolated from PBMCs. This chain links TRBV7-2 with TRBJ2-1, with 9 bases matching TRBD2. The TCR comes from a human donor in good health. Written as DNA, the CDR3 is TGTGCCAGCAGCTTAGTAGCGGGGGCTGACAATGAGCAGTTCTTC. Amino acid sequence: CASSLVAGADNEQFF.